These T cell receptor beta chains were read from a single sample in a study of spatial heterogeneity in lung cancer. MiXCR, applied by TCRdb to the 5' RACE reads, yields one record per CDR3 protein. Here the sample spans about 7,300 distinct CDR3 sequences, 15% to 20% being singletons. This material consisted of PBMCs, taken at surgery. The receptors shown here come from a female donor with early-stage non-small cell lung cancer. Each CDR3 is given with its conserved first and last residue. The order of the fields is V gene, J gene, CDR3 protein.

TRBV30,TRBJ2-2,CAWSSSYTGELFF
TRBV12-5,TRBJ2-5,CGSAGGRVQETQYF
TRBV5-1,TRBJ2-1,CASSLAGLSHNEQFF
TRBV5-1,TRBJ2-1,CASSSGGGTYNEQFF
TRBV11-2,TRBJ1-2,CASSSGKGKGDRPIYGYTF
TRBV12-3/TRBV12-4,TRBJ2-5,CASGGSMETQYF
TRBV20-1,TRBJ1-4,CSAKGTGGLSEKLFF
TRBV11-2,TRBJ2-5,CASSLFREMETQYF
TRBV11-2,TRBJ2-3,CASSLDPSGYTDTQYF
TRBV2,TRBJ2-5,CASSGSYPRETQYF
TRBV6-1,TRBJ1-2,CASRVEHGSYTF
TRBV29-1,TRBJ2-1,CSVVAGGVNEQFF
TRBV20-1,TRBJ2-3,CSASRLAGADLDTQYF
TRBV4-1,TRBJ2-3,CASRPLLRTDTQYF
TRBV14,TRBJ2-1,CASSMTGNNEQFF
TRBV12-3/TRBV12-4,TRBJ2-1,CASRLIGEQFF
TRBV7-3,TRBJ2-7,CASSPTGDYHEQYF
TRBV7-6,TRBJ2-6,CASSSIRGPGANVLTF
TRBV29-1,TRBJ2-5,CSVDLVETQYF
TRBV11-2,TRBJ1-2,CASSNRDYGYTF
TRBV10-3,TRBJ2-5,CAISDGGDRGEETQYF
TRBV7-6,TRBJ2-5,CASSESSGGFGGTQYF
TRBV6-5,TRBJ2-1,CASSYATLNEQFF
TRBV11-1,TRBJ2-1,CASSLGGALTKDEQFF
TRBV5-5,TRBJ2-2,CASSRDRGDTGELFF
TRBV5-1,TRBJ1-1,CASSLRGGTEAFF
TRBV29-1,TRBJ2-3,CSVGTDTQYF
TRBV3-1,TRBJ1-4,CASSQDLAGQALKLFF
TRBV10-3,TRBJ2-5,CAISESERGAVETQYF